This T cell receptor beta chain originates from a study of PD-L1 blockade in urothelial cancer. Study in general: Males with bladder-origin urothelial cancer made up about 90% of the 29 patients. Blood yielded a median of around 150,000 T cells per sample.

This sample's time point: peripheral blood 6 weeks after treatment start. Germline V gene sequence: CDR1 LGHNA, CDR2 YSLEER. V lost 1 base to trimming and J lost 0 bases, with 7 bases between them. The length of the CDR3 is 16 residues. TCRdb's table, derived via immunoSEQ multiplex PCR, lists solely in-frame clones and lacks some. In the table there are around 40,000 clones, approximately 82% of which are singletons. The rearrangement uses TRBV4-3 and TRBJ2-6, with D unclear. The sequenced sample was PBMCs, obtained around atezolizumab (anti-PD-L1) treatment. The TCR was taken from a man aged 60 to 75 with urothelial cancer. The CDR3, as DNA: TGCGCCAGCAGCCAAGGTCTAGGCTCTGGGGCCAACGTCCTGACTTTC. Translated: CASSQGLGSGANVLTF.